The count of the clone carrying this TCR beta chain is one. This entry belongs to a study of shared clonotypes between healthy human individuals. V was trimmed by 10 bases and J by 0 bases, leaving 19 bases between them. The CDR3 covers 16 residues. Using immunoSEQ multiplex PCR, the repertoire was profiled, and TCRdb retains in-frame clones only, with some absent. The table records under 600,000 clones, about 96% of them present only once. The donor cohort consisted entirely of Caucasian adults residing in Nashville, Tennessee. This TCR came from a woman aged 25 to 39 in good health. Sample: naive CD4+ T cells sorted from blood. Subset reported: CD45RA+ positively selected. The chain uses TRBV23-1 and TRBJ1-3; tentative D call: TRBD1 (6 bases). TRBV23-1 is noted as an ORF with a role that remains uncertain. CDR3 bases: TGCGCCACCAGCAGCCCCCGGACAGCCTCTGGAAACACCATATATTTT. This gives the protein CATSSPRTASGNTIYF.